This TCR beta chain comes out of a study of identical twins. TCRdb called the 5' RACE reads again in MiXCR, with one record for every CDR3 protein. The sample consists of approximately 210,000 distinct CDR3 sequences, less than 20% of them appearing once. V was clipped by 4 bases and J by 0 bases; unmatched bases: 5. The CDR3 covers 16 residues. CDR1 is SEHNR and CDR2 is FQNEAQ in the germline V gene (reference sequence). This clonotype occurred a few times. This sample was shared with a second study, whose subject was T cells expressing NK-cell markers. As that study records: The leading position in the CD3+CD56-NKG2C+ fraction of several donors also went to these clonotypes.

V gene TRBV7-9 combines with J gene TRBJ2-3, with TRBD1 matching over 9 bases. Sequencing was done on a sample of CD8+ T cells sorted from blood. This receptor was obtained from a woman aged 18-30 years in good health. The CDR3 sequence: CASSSRDRESTDTQYF. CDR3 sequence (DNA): TGTGCCAGCAGCTCCAGGGACAGGGAGAGCACAGATACGCAGTATTTT.